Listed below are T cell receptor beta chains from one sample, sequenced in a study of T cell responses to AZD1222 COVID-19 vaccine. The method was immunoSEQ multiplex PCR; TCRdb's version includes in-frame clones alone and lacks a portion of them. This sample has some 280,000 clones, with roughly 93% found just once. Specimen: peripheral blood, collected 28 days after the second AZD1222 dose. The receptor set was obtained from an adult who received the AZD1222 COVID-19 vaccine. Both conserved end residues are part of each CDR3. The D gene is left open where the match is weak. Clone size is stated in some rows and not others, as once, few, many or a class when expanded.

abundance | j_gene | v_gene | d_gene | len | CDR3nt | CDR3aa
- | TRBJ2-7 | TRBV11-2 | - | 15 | TGTGCCAGCAGCTTCACCCGGACTGGCTCCTACGAGCAGTACTTC | CASSFTRTGSYEQYF
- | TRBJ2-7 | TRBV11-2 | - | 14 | TGTGCCAGCAGCTTCTCAGGGGATGGTTACGAGCAGTACTTC | CASSFSGDGYEQYF
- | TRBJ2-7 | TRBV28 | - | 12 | TGTGCCAGCAGTGGGACATTCTACGAGCAGTACTTC | CASSGTFYEQYF
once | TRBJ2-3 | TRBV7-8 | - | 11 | TGTGCCAGCAGCCTAAACCTGCCGCAGTATTTT | CASSLNLPQYF
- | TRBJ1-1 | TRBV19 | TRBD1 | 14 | TGTGCCAGTAGTAAGACAGGGGGCCGGACTGAAGCTTTCTTT | CASSKTGGRTEAFF
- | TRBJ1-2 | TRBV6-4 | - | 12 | TGTGCCAGCAGTGACTGGCAGGGTGGCTACACCTTC | CASSDWQGGYTF
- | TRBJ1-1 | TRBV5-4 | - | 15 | TGTGCCAGCAGCTTGGAGATAGGGGCGAACACTGAAGCTTTCTTT | CASSLEIGANTEAFF
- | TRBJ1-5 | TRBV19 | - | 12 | TGTGCCACCAGGGGAGTCAATCAGCCCCAGCATTTT | CATRGVNQPQHF
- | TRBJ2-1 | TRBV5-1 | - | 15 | TGCGCCAGCAGCCGAGGGGAGTACCAGGGGAATGAGCAGTTCTTC | CASSRGEYQGNEQFF
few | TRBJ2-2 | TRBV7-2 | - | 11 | TGTGCCAGCAGGGAAACCGGGGAGCTGTTTTTT | CASRETGELFF
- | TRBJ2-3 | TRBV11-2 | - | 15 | TGTGCCAGCAGCGTAGGACCGAAACACTCAGATACGCAGTATTTT | CASSVGPKHSDTQYF
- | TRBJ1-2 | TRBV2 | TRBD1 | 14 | TGTGCCAGCAGCCTCCCAGGGGGGCCGGATGGCTACACCTTC | CASSLPGGPDGYTF
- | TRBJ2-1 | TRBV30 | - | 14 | TGTGCCTGGAGTGGTACATCCCAGGGTTTGGGGCAGTTCTTC | CAWSGTSQGLGQFF
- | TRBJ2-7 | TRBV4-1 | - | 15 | TGCGCCAGCAGCCAGGACTCCGGGACTTTCTACGAGCAGTACTTC | CASSQDSGTFYEQYF
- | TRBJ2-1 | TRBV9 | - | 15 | TGTGCCAGCAGCGTAGGTCTAAACTCCTACAATGAGCAGTTCTTC | CASSVGLNSYNEQFF
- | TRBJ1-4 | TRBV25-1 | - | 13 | TGTGCTGTGTGGGCGACACCAAATGAAAAACTGTTTTTT | CAVWATPNEKLFF
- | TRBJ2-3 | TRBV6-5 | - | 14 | TGTGCCAGCAGTTACACAGGGAGGTTAGATACGCAGTATTTT | CASSYTGRLDTQYF
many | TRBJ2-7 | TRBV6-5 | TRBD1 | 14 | TGTGCCAGCAGTAGGGACAGGTCAGGCTACGAGCAGTACTTC | CASSRDRSGYEQYF
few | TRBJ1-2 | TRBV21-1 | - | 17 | TGTGCCAGCAGCAAAGTGGGTTGTCCCAAACCCCCGCGGGGCTACACCTTC | CASSKVGCPKPPRGYTF
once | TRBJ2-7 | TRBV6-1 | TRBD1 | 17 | TGTGCCAGCAGTGAAGCGCTATTGACAGGGCCCGGGTACGAGCAGTACTTC | CASSEALLTGPGYEQYF
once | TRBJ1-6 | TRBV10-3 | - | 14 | TGTGCCATCAGTGAATTGGCTGGTAATTCACCCCTCCACTTT | CAISELAGNSPLHF
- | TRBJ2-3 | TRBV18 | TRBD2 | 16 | TGTGCCAGCTCATTCATTAGCGGGAAGGGCGCAGATACGCAGTATTTT | CASSFISGKGADTQYF
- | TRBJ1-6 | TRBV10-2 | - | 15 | TGCGCCAGCAGTGAGTCGGACAGTAATAATTCACCCCTCCACTTT | CASSESDSNNSPLHF
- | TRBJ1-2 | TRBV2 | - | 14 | TGTGCCAGTCCTGGCACCGGGGGCCAATATGGCTACACCTTC | CASPGTGGQYGYTF
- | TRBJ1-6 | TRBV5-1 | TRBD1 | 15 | TGCGCCAGCAGCTTGGCGGGACAGGGGCGTTCACCCCTCCACTTT | CASSLAGQGRSPLHF
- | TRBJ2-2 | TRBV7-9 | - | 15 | TGTGCCAGCAGCTCCACAGGGAGGTACACCGGGGAGCTGTTTTTT | CASSSTGRYTGELFF
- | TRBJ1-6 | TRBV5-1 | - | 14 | TGCGCCAGCAGCTTGACCCATTATAATTCACCCCTCCACTTT | CASSLTHYNSPLHF
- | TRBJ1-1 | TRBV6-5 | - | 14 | TGTGCCAGCAGTTACTTAGACGGACAGCGACAAGCTTTCTTT | CASSYLDGQRQAFF
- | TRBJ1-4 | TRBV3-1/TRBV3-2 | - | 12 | TGTGCCAGCAGCCATCAGGATGAAAAACTGTTTTTT | CASSHQDEKLFF
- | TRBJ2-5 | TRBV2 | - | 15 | TGTGCCAGCACCTGGGGGACCTCTAGTCCAGAGACCCAGTACTTC | CASTWGTSSPETQYF
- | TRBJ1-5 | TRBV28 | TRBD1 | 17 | TGTGCCAGCAGCCAGGGGGAGGCAGGGGTACGCAATCAGCCCCAGCATTTT | CASSQGEAGVRNQPQHF
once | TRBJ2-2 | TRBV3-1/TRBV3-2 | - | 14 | TGTGCCAGCAGCCGTCGGGGGTTAACCGGGGAGCTGTTTTTT | CASSRRGLTGELFF
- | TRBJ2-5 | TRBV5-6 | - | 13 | TGTGCCAGCACCTCTTTGGGTTCGGAGACCCAGTACTTC | CASTSLGSETQYF
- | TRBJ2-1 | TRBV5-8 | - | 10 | TGTGCCAGCAAAGACAATGAGCAGTTCTTC | CASKDNEQFF
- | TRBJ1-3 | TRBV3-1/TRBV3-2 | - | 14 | TGTGCCAGCAGCCAAGTCCCGGCTGGAAACACCATATATTTT | CASSQVPAGNTIYF
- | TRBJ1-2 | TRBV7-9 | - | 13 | TGTGCCAGCAGCTTAACAGCCGGGGGAGGCTACACCTTC | CASSLTAGGGYTF
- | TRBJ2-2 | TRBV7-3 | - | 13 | TGTGCCAGCAGCCCACTCAATGACGGGGAGCTGTTTTTT | CASSPLNDGELFF
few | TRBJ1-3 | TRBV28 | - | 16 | TGTGCCAGCAGCTTGGGACCTTGGGACTCTGGAAACACCATATATTTT | CASSLGPWDSGNTIYF
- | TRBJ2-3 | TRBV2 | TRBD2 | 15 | TGTGCCAGCAGTGCGGGACTAGGTGGCACAGATACGCAGTATTTT | CASSAGLGGTDTQYF
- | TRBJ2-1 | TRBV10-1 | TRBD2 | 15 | TGCGCCAGCAGTGGAAGCGGGCCGGGAGGCAATGAGCAGTTCTTC | CASSGSGPGGNEQFF